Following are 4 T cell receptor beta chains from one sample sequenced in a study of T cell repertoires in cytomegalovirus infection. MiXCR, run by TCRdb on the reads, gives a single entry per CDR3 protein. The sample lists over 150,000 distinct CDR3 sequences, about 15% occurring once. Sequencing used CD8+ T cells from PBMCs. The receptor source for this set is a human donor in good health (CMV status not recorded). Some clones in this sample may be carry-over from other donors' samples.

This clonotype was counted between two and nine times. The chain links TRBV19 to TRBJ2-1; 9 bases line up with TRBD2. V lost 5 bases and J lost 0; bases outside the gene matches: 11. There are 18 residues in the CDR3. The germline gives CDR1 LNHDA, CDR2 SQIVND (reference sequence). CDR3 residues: CASSWSSGGRSSYNEQFF. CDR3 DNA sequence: TGTGCCAGTAGTTGGAGTAGCGGGGGTCGAAGCTCCTACAATGAGCAGTTCTTC.

The CDR3 sequence is CASSWVGNTGELFF. The CDR3 DNA sequence: TGTGCCAGTAGTTGGGTAGGGAACACCGGGGAGCTGTTTTTT. V usage is TRBV19 and J usage is TRBJ2-2, with D unclear. The CDR3 covers 14 residues. Trimming stripped 5 bases from V and 1 base from J, with 8 bases between. Per germline, CDR1 LNHDA and CDR2 SQIVND (reference sequence).

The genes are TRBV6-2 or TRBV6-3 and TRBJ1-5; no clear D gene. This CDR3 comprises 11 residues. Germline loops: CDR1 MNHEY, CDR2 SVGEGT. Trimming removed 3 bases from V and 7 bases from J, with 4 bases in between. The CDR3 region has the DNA TGTGCCAGCAGTTATCCCCAGCCCCAGCATTTT. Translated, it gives CASSYPQPQHF.

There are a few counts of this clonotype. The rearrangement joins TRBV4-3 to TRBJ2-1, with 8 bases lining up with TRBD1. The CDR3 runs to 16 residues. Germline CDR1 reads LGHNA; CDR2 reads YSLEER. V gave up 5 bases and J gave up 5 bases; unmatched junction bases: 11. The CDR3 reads CASSAGGPTSNNEQFF. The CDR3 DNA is TGCGCCAGCAGCGCAGGGGGCCCCACTTCCAACAATGAGCAGTTCTTC.